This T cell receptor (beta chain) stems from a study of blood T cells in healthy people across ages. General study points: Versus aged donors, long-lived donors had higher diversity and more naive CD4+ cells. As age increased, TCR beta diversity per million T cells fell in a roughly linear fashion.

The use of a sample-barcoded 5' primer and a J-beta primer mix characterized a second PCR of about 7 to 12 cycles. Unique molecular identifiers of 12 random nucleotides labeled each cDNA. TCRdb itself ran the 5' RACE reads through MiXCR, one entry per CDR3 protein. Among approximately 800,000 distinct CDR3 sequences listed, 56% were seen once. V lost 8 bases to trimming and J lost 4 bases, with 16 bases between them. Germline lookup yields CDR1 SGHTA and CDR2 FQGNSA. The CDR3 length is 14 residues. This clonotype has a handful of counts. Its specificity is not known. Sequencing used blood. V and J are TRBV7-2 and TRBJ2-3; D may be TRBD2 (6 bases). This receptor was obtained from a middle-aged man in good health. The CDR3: CASFGGSPADTQYF. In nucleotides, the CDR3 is TGTGCCAGCTTCGGGGGTAGCCCCGCAGATACGCAGTATTTT.